These 20 T cell receptor beta chains came from one sample sequenced in a study of breast tumors, draining lymph nodes, adjacent tissues. TCRdb itself ran the multiplex PCR reads through MiXCR, one entry per CDR3 protein. The sample shows over 250,000 distinct CDR3 sequences, 30% of them seen only once. The lymph nodes were axillary draining lymph nodes from breast cancer patients. Sequencing was carried out using axillary lymph node tissue. These receptors came from a female donor with breast cancer. Some clones in this sample may be carry-over from other donors' samples.

This clonotype showed up many times. The rearrangement joins TRBV6-6 to TRBJ2-3; tentatively, D is TRBD1 or TRBD2 (5 bases each). Trimming cost V 0 bases and J 1 base, with 23 bases left between them. This CDR3 comprises 20 residues. Germline-derived CDR1 and CDR2 are MNHNY and SVGAGI (reference sequence). The CDR3, as DNA: TGTGCCAGCAGTTACTCACTTCCCCTGGGGACCATAGAGGGCACAGATACGCAGTATTTT. Its translation: CASSYSLPLGTIEGTDTQYF.

This clonotype was found many times. The chain links TRBV20-1 to TRBJ1-5; 7 nucleotides line up with TRBD1. This CDR3 region has 16 residues. After removal of 5 bases from V and 3 bases from J, the junction contained 13 bases not matched to a gene. Germline CDR1 reads DFQATT; CDR2 reads SNEGSKA (reference sequence). The CDR3 bases are TGCAGTGCTCTCGCCGAGGACAGGAGTCTCAATCAGCCCCAGCATTTT. It yields the protein CSALAEDRSLNQPQHF.

This clonotype was seen only a few times. A much larger clone lies a single base off, so this may be a read error. V usage is TRBV7-2 and J usage is TRBJ2-1; the D gene is possibly TRBD2 (5 bases). CDR3 length: 15 amino acids. The germline V gene has CDR1 SGHTA and CDR2 FQGNSA. CDR3 region: CASSYPGSSDDEQLF. CDR3 coding DNA: TGTGCCAGCAGCTATCCGGGGTCAAGTGACGATGAGCAGCTCTTC.

This chain joins TRBV6-6 and TRBJ2-1, with 8 bases fitting TRBD1. The CDR3 is 15 residues long. CDR1 is MNHNY and CDR2 is SVGAGI in the germline V gene (reference sequence). Trimming at V came to 5 bases and at J to 0 bases, leaving 3 bases not matched to a gene. CDR3 sequence reads: CASSPQGASYNEQFF. CDR3 DNA sequence: TGTGCCAGCAGTCCCCAGGGGGCCTCCTACAATGAGCAGTTCTTC.

This clonotype appeared many times. This chain uses TRBV6-5 with TRBJ2-7; TRBD1 might be the D (6 bases). The V gene lost 6 bases and the J gene lost 1 base, with 16 bases spanning the gap. This CDR3 is built from 15 residues. Looked up from germline, CDR1 is MNHEY and CDR2 is SVGAGI. CDR3 amino acids: CASRSHRETSYEQYF. CDR3 nucleotides: TGTGCCAGCAGATCCCACAGGGAGACTTCCTACGAGCAGTACTTC.

This clonotype showed up many times. J is TRBJ2-1 and V is TRBV25-1, with 10 positions matching TRBD2. V lost 4 bases and J lost 4; bases outside the gene matches: 7. The CDR3 is made up of 16 amino acids. From germline, CDR1 is MGHDK and CDR2 SYGVNS. This CDR3 reads CASSGGLARGYNEQFF. CDR3 DNA sequence: TGTGCCAGCAGTGGGGGACTAGCGAGGGGGTACAATGAGCAGTTCTTC. Variable domain in full (rest from reference TRBV25-1 and TRBJ2-1): EADIYQTPRYLVIGTGKKITLECSQTMGHDKMYWYQQDPGMELHLIHYSYGVNSTEKGDLSSESTVSRIRTEHFPLTLESARPSHTSQYLCASSGGLARGYNEQFFGPGTRLTVL.

This clonotype has at least ten counts. The CDR3 sequence is CASSVGSSYEQYF. For the CDR3, the DNA is TGTGCCAGCAGCGTTGGGAGCTCCTACGAGCAGTACTTC. The rearrangement joins TRBV9 to TRBJ2-7; TRBD2 is a possible D gene (5 bases). V gave up 2 bases and J gave up 0 bases, with 6 bases separating them. The germline CDR1 and CDR2 sequences are SGDLS and YYNGEE. The CDR3 contains 13 residues.

On this clonotype: It is likely a read error, because the conserved phenylalanine at the end of the CDR3 is missing. The J gene is TRBJ1-5, the V gene TRBV7-9; D is undetermined. This CDR3 contains 14 residues. V was trimmed by 8 bases and J by 4 bases, leaving 15 bases between them. Germline values: CDR1 SEHNR, CDR2 FQNEAQ (reference sequence). The CDR3 reads CASGMGGLNQPQHL. DNA of the CDR3: TGTGCCAGCGGCATGGGAGGGTTAAATCAGCCCCAGCATCTT.

In regard to this clonotype: At one end the junction does not follow the germline gene, possibly because of a read error. V is TRBV12-3 or TRBV12-4 and J is TRBJ1-3; no clear D gene. The CDR3 extends over 13 amino acids. The CDR3 protein is CVSSFGAGNTIYF. The CDR3 bases are TGTGTCAGCAGTTTTGGGGCTGGAAACACCATATATTTT.

The table lists this clonotype with a few counts. In this CDR3 the conserved last residue, phenylalanine or tryptophan, is missing, so a read error is likely. The gene calls are TRBV20-1 and TRBJ2-7; possible D gene TRBD1, 5 bases. In germline, CDR1 is DFQATT, CDR2 SNEGSKA (reference sequence). V lost 3 bases and J lost 2, with 14 bases in between. The CDR3 consists of 14 residues. CDR3 residues: CSASRQPYPYEQYS. CDR3 bases: TGCAGTGCTAGCCGACAGCCCTACCCCTACGAGCAGTACTCC.

This clonotype was seen a handful of times. The V and J genes are TRBV6-5 and TRBJ2-5; 8 positions agree with TRBD1. Per germline, CDR1 MNHEY and CDR2 SVGAGI. The CDR3 consists of 16 residues. The ends lost 5 bases at V and 1 base at J; junction bases unmatched: 9. CDR3 DNA: TGTGCCAGCAGTCTCCCCGTAGGGACAGGCCAAGAGACCCAGTACTTC. Its translation is CASSLPVGTGQETQYF.

This clonotype appeared many times. The chain links TRBV4-1 to TRBJ2-1; no definite D call. Per the germline V gene, CDR1 is MGHRA and CDR2 is YSYEKL. Trimming cost V 0 bases and J 8 bases, with 11 bases left between them. This CDR3 region has 14 residues. CDR3 protein: CASSQDLVSDEQFF. Written as DNA, the CDR3 is TGCGCCAGCAGCCAAGATTTGGTTTCGGATGAGCAGTTCTTC.

The sample holds many counts of this clonotype. The V call is TRBV2, the J call TRBJ2-7; D might be TRBD2 (6 bases). The germline V gene encodes CDR1 SNHLY and CDR2 FYNNEI. Trimming took 9 bases from V and 1 from J, leaving 13 bases between them. The CDR3 is made up of 13 amino acids. CDR3 nucleotide sequence: TGTGCCAGTAAGAACGGGAGATCCTACGAGCAGTACTTC. It specifies CASKNGRSYEQYF.

This clonotype was counted ten times or more. This chain connects TRBV10-3 to TRBJ1-4; 8 bases agree with TRBD1. The CDR3 has 14 residues. The trim removed 6 bases at V and 6 bases at J, leaving 6 bases unmatched. Germline V lookup: CDR1 ENHRY, CDR2 SYGVKD. The CDR3, as DNA: TGTGCCATCAGCGCGACAGGGGTTGATGAAAAACTGTTTTTT. Encoded protein: CAISATGVDEKLFF.

This clonotype has only a few counts. This may arise from a read error, as a much more abundant clone is one base away. The chain carries TRBV7-9 and TRBJ2-5; 11 bases are a match to TRBD2. There are 17 residues in the CDR3. The germline V gene encodes CDR1 SEHNR and CDR2 FQNEAQ (reference sequence). CDR3: CASSPVAGGGPAEPQYF. As DNA, the CDR3 is TGTGCCAGCAGCCCCGTAGCGGGAGGGGGCCCTGCAGAGCCCCAGTACTTC.

This clonotype was counted ten times or more. This chain connects TRBV19 to TRBJ1-4; D gene unclear. Trimming shortened V by 9 bases and J by 0 bases, and 8 bases separated the two germline ends. In germline, CDR1 is LNHDA, CDR2 SQIVND (reference sequence). This CDR3 contains 13 residues. The CDR3 coding sequence is TGTGCCAGCAGCCGTGCAACTAATGAAAAACTGTTTTTT. It is translated as CASSRATNEKLFF. The full variable domain, in which reference TRBV19 and TRBJ1-4 provide the parts outside the CDR3, is DGGITQSPKYLFRKEGQNVTLSCEQNLNHDAMYWYRQDPGQGLRLIYYSQIVNDFQKGDIAEGYSVSREKKESFPLTVTSAQKNPTAFYLCASSRATNEKLFFGSGTQLSVL.

This clonotype has more than one count but fewer than ten. This chain links TRBV6-5 with TRBJ2-7; 13 nucleotides match TRBD2. From germline, CDR1 is MNHEY and CDR2 SVGAGI. V dropped 0 bases and J dropped 7; count of bases not matched to a gene: 3. CDR3 length equals 15 residues. The CDR3 sequence: CASSYSGGLAGEQYF. CDR3 nucleotide sequence: TGTGCCAGCAGTTACTCGGGGGGACTAGCGGGAGAGCAGTACTTC.

The chain combines TRBV28 with TRBJ1-4; 10 bases are a match to TRBD1. The germline V gene has CDR1 MDHEN and CDR2 SYDVKM. The CDR3 has 14 residues. Trimming cost V 6 bases and J 7 bases; bases outside gene matches: 5. The CDR3 sequence is CASRSTGGVEKLFF. In DNA form, the CDR3 reads TGTGCCAGCAGGTCGACAGGGGGCGTTGAAAAACTGTTTTTT.

Many counts were recorded for this clonotype. The chain combines TRBV12-3 or TRBV12-4 with TRBJ2-7; 11 nucleotides align to TRBD1. Trimming removed 6 bases from V and 5 bases from J; junction bases left unmatched: 6. CDR3 length equals 14 residues. In nucleotides, the CDR3 is TGTGCCAGCAGCACTGGACAGGGGGCCCACGAGCAGTACTTC. This encodes CASSTGQGAHEQYF.

This clonotype was seen many times. The chain recombines TRBV5-1 with TRBJ2-7; TRBD2 aligns across 7 bases. The germline CDR1 and CDR2 sequences are SGHRS and YFSETQ. The ends lost 4 bases at V and 1 base at J; junction bases unmatched: 14. CDR3 length: 17 residues. This CDR3 reads CASSPSLFGLVSYEQYF. The CDR3 DNA follows: TGCGCCAGCAGCCCATCCTTGTTCGGACTAGTGTCCTACGAGCAGTACTTC.